Below are 5 T cell receptor beta chains sequenced from a single sample in a study of spatial heterogeneity in lung cancer. TCRdb called the 5' RACE reads again in MiXCR, with one record for every CDR3 protein. The repertoire holds roughly 120,000 distinct CDR3 sequences, with roughly 10% as singletons. Stated time point: blood at routine non-recurrence follow-up after resection. Material: PBMCs, obtained at follow-up. The source is a female donor with early-stage non-small cell lung cancer.

The V call is TRBV12-3 or TRBV12-4, the J call TRBJ1-1, with D tentatively TRBD1 (6 bases). This CDR3 spans 14 amino acids. Between the trimmed V and J ends, which lost 6 bases and 4 bases, there was a span of 15 bases. Here the CDR3 DNA reads TGTGCCAGCAGCCGAACGGGGGCTCGCACTGAAGCTTTCTTT. Protein: CASSRTGARTEAFF.

This clonotype appeared a few times. The chain combines TRBV9 with TRBJ2-5; 7 nucleotides match TRBD2. From germline, CDR1 is SGDLS and CDR2 YYNGEE. CDR3 length: 15 amino acids. The trim removed 1 base at V and 0 bases at J, leaving 3 bases unmatched. CDR3 nucleotides: TGTGCCAGCAGCGTATTAAGCGGGAACCAAGAGACCCAGTACTTC. Protein sequence: CASSVLSGNQETQYF.

This clonotype was counted many times. The gene calls are TRBV2 and TRBJ1-1; D is unresolved. The CDR3 sequence is 14 residues long. V was shortened by 2 bases and J by 12 bases, with 19 bases between the two germline ends. Per the germline V gene, CDR1 is SNHLY and CDR2 is FYNNEI. DNA of the CDR3: TGTGCCAGCAGTGAACGAACGTTGGCCCCTCGTACTTTCTTT. Encoded protein: CASSERTLAPRTFF.

The chain employs TRBV6-5 and TRBJ2-7; TRBD2 matches at 8 bases. The V gene end was trimmed by 0 bases and the J gene end by 3 bases; junction bases not matched to a gene: 4. Germline CDR1 is MNHEY and CDR2 is SVGAGI. The CDR3 is 15 amino acids. This CDR3 reads CASSYSGGRIYEQYF. The CDR3 DNA reads as TGTGCCAGCAGTTACTCAGGCGGGAGGATCTACGAGCAGTACTTC.

This clonotype occurred many times. The chain has TRBV25-1 and TRBJ2-5, with TRBD2 matching 12 bases. Trimming at V came to 5 bases and at J to 5 bases, leaving 3 bases not matched to a gene. The CDR3 sequence is 14 residues long. Per germline, CDR1 MGHDK and CDR2 SYGVNS. CDR3 sequence (DNA): TGTGCCAGCAGTTCACTAGCGGGAGGCGAGACCCAGTACTTC. Residues: CASSSLAGGETQYF.